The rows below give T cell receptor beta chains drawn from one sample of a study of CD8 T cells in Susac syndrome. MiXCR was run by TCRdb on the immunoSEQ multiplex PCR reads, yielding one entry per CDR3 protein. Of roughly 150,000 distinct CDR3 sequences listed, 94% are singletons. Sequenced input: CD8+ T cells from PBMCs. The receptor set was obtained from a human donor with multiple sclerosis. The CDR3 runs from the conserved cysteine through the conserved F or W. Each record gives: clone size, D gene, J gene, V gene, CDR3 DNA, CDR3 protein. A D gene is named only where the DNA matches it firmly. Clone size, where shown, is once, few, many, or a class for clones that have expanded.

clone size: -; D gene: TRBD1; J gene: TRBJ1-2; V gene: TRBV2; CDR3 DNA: TGTGCCGGGGACAGGGACCCGACCACTCTTCCTAACTATGGCTACACCTTC; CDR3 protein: CAGDRDPTTLPNYGYTF
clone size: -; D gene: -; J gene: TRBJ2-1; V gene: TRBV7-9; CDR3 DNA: TGTGCCAGCGGCGGGACGGACTACAATGAGCAGTTCTTC; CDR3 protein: CASGGTDYNEQFF
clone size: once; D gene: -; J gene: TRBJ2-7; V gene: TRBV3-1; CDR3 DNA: TGTGCCAGCAGCCCAGGAGGGCCAGGGGTCTACGAGCAGTACTTC; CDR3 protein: CASSPGGPGVYEQYF
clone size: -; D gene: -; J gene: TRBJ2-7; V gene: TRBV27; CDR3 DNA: TGTGCCAGCGGAATCACACCAACCTACGAGCAGTACTTC; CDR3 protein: CASGITPTYEQYF
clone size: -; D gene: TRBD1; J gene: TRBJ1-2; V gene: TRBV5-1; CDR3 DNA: TGCGCCAGCAGTCAGACAGGGGAGTATGGCTACACCTTC; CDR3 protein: CASSQTGEYGYTF
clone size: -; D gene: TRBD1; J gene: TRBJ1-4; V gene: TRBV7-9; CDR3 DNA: TGTGCCAGCAGCTTGACGGACAGGGAAGCGAGAAAACTGTTTTTT; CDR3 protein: CASSLTDREARKLFF
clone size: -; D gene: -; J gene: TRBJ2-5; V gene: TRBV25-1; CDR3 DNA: TGTGCCAGCAGTGAACCTTACAGGGTTGAGACCCAGTACTTC; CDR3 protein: CASSEPYRVETQYF
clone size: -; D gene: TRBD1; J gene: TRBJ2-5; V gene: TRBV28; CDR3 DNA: TGTGCCAGCAACTACCCGGACAGGCAAGAGACCCAGTACTTC; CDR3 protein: CASNYPDRQETQYF
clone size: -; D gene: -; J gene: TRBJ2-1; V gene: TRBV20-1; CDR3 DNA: TGCAGTGCTTGTCGACAGGACTACAATGAGCAGTTCTTC; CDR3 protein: CSACRQDYNEQFF
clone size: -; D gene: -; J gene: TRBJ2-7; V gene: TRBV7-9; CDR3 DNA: TGTGCCAGCAGCTTAGAGGGTTTCTACGAGCAGTACTTC; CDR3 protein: CASSLEGFYEQYF
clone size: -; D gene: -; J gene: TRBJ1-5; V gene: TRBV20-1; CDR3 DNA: TGCAGTGCTAGAGATCAAAATAGGGGGATCAATGGTGCCCAGCATTTT; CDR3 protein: CSARDQNRGINGAQHF
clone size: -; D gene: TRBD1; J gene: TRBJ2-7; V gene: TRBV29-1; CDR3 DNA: TGCAGCGTTAAGGGGGACAGACCCTACGAGCAGTACTTC; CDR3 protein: CSVKGDRPYEQYF
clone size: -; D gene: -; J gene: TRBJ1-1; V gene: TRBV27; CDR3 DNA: TGTGCCAGCAGTTTAGGGCTGATGAACACTGAAGCTTTCTTT; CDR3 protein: CASSLGLMNTEAFF
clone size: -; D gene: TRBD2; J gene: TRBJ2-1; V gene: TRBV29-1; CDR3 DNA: TGCAGCGTTGATGCGGGGGAATTTATGAATGAGCAGTTCTTC; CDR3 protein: CSVDAGEFMNEQFF
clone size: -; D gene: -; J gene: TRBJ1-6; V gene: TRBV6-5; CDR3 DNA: TGTGCCAGCACCTCCTATAATTCACCCCTCCACTTT; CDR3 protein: CASTSYNSPLHF
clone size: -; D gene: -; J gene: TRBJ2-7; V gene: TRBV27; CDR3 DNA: TGTGCCAGCAGTCTCAACACAGGGTCGGGCTACGAGCAGTACTTC; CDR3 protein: CASSLNTGSGYEQYF
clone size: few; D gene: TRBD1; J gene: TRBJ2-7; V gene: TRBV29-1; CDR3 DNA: TGCAGCGTTGCAAGGACAGGGGGGCGATACGAGCAGTACTTC; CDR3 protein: CSVARTGGRYEQYF
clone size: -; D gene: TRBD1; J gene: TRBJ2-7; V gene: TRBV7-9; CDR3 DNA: TGTGCCAGCAGCCACCGGGACAGCCCCTACGAGCAGTACTTC; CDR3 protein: CASSHRDSPYEQYF
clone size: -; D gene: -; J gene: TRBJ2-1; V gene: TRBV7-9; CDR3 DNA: TGTGCCAGCAGCTTTAGTGAACAGTCCTACAATGAGCAGTTCTTC; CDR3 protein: CASSFSEQSYNEQFF
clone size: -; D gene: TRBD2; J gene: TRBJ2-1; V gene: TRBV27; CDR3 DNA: TGTGCCAGCAGGACTAGCGGGGGGGTAAATGAGCAGTTCTTC; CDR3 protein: CASRTSGGVNEQFF
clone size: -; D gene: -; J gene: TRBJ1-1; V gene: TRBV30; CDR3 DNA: TGTGCCTGGAGGGCCCTTGGGGGGAACACTGAAGCTTTCTTT; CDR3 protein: CAWRALGGNTEAFF
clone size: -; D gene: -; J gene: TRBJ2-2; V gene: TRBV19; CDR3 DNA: TGTGCCAGTAGTATAAAGGATACGAACACCGGGGAGCTGTTTTTT; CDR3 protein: CASSIKDTNTGELFF
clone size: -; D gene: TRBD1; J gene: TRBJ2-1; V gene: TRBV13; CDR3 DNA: TGTGCCAGCAGCACTGGACAGGGGAAGTTCTTC; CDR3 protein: CASSTGQGKFF
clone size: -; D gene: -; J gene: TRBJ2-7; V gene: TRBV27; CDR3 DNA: TGTGCCAGCAGTCACCAGGGTTCATGGTACGAGCAGTACTTC; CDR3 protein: CASSHQGSWYEQYF
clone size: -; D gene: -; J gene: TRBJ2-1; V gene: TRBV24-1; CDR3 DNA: TGTGCCACCAGTGGGCCGGACAGCAATGAGCAGTTCTTC; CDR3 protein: CATSGPDSNEQFF
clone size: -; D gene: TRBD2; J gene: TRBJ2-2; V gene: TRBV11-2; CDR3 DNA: TGTGCCATTCAGCGGGGGGGAACCGGGGAGCTGTTTTTT; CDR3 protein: CAIQRGGTGELFF
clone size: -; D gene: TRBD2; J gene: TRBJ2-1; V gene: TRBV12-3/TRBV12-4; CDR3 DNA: TGTGCCAGCAGGAACCGAAGAGGGAATAGCGGGGGGGCGAATGAGCAGTTCTTC; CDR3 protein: CASRNRRGNSGGANEQFF
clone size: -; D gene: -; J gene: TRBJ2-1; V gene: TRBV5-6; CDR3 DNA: TGTGCCAGCAGCTTGGGGGAAAACAATGAGCAGTTCTTC; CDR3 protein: CASSLGENNEQFF
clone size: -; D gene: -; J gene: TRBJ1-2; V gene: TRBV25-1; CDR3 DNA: TGTGCCAGCAGTGAATCCGTACGGGACGGCTACACCTTC; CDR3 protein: CASSESVRDGYTF
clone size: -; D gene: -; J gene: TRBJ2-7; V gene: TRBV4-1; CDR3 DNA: TGCGCCAGCAGCCAGGGGACGGAGGGCTCCTACGAGCAGTACTTC; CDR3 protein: CASSQGTEGSYEQYF
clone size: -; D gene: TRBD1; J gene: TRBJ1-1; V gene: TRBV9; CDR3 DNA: TGTGCCAGCAGCACCTCGGACAGGCTCTCTGAAGCTTTCTTT; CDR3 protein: CASSTSDRLSEAFF